What follows are 10 T cell receptor beta chains derived from one specimen sequenced in a study of T-cell reconstitution after alpha-beta-depleted transplantation in children. A library of TCRbeta sequences, prepared with unique molecular identifiers, was generated. TCRdb processed the PCR reads anew with MiXCR; each CDR3 protein has one entry. The sample records about 420,000 distinct CDR3 sequences, 9.5% to 13% being singletons. Material: PBMCs from the stem cell graft donor, obtained from the stem cell graft. Receptors were obtained from a human donor who donated a stem cell graft to a child with acute myeloid leukemia.

As regards this clonotype: A junction end diverges from the germline sequence, so it may reflect a read error. The genes are TRBV10-2 and TRBJ2-7; 9 bases are shared with TRBD2. The CDR3 is made up of 17 amino acids. Per the germline V gene, CDR1 is WSHSY and CDR2 is SAAADI. The CDR3 DNA follows: TGCGCCCCTTGGACAGGACAGAAGGGACTAGCCTCCTACGTGCAGTACTTC. Translated, it gives CAPWTGQKGLASYVQYF.

This clonotype has at least ten counts. This chain joins TRBV20-1 and TRBJ2-1; tentatively, D is TRBD1 or TRBD2 (6 bases each). The V gene's germline CDR1 is DFQATT and CDR2 SNEGSKA (reference sequence). The CDR3 length is 12 residues. V was cut by 4 bases and J by 5 bases, with 9 bases left in between. DNA for the CDR3: TGCAGTGCTAAGGGGGGCCACAATGAGCAGTTCTTC. Encoded protein: CSAKGGHNEQFF.

This clonotype was detected only once. A single base separates this from a much larger clone, so it may be a read error. This chain uses TRBV20-1 with TRBJ2-6; D possibly corresponds to TRBD1 (5 bases). This CDR3 comprises 15 residues. Germline V gives CDR1 DFQATT, CDR2 SNEGSKA (reference sequence). In DNA form, the CDR3 reads TGCTGTGGACACCCAATCGGAACTGGGGCCAACGTCCTGACTTTC. This codes for CCGHPIGTGANVLTF.

This clonotype appeared a few times. The chain uses TRBV20-1 and TRBJ1-1; D unclear. Germline CDR1 and CDR2: DFQATT and SNEGSKA (reference sequence). The V end was cut by 6 bases, the J end by 4 bases, with 12 bases between. The CDR3 consists of 12 residues. The CDR3 is CSAMGYSTEAFF. The CDR3 region has the DNA TGCAGTGCGATGGGATACAGCACTGAAGCTTTCTTT.

The table lists this clonotype with a count of one. Possible read error: a much larger clone is one base away. The chain's CDR3 is CSARVSTDTRYF. CDR3 DNA sequence: TGCAGCGCCAGGGTTTCCACAGATACGCGGTATTTT. The chain has TRBV29-1 and TRBJ2-3; a possible D gene is TRBD1 (5 bases). This CDR3 has 12 amino acids. Per the germline V gene, CDR1 is SQVTM and CDR2 is ANQGSEA.

This clonotype turned up a few times. The chain is built from TRBV7-9 and TRBJ2-1, with D perhaps being TRBD1 or TRBD2 (5 bases each). Trimming took off 5 bases at V and 4 bases at J, with 15 bases between the two ends. Germline V lookup: CDR1 SEHNR, CDR2 FQNEAQ (reference sequence). There are 15 residues in the CDR3. The CDR3 nucleotides are TGTGCCAGCAGCCTCGGGACGCCGGAGTACAATGAGCAGTTCTTC. Translation: CASSLGTPEYNEQFF.

This clonotype was seen more than once but under ten times. The chain recombines TRBV27 with TRBJ1-2; weak D call: TRBD1 (5 bases). V was cut by 4 bases and J by 5 bases, with 11 bases left in between. CDR1 MNHEY and CDR2 SMNVEV come from the germline V gene (reference sequence). The CDR3 runs to 13 residues. DNA for the CDR3: TGTGCCAGCAGTTACGGGGCGCGGTATGGCTACACCTTC. Residues: CASSYGARYGYTF.

About this clonotype itself: At one boundary the junction diverges from the germline segment, which might be a read error. This rearrangement joins TRBV29-1 to TRBJ2-2, with 9 bases lining up with TRBD2. In germline, CDR1 is SQVTM, CDR2 ANQGSEA. The CDR3 extends over 14 amino acids. Here the CDR3 reads CSVEAGGNTGELFF. DNA of the CDR3: TGCAGCGTGGAAGCGGGAGGGAACACCGGGGAGCTGTTTTTT.

This clonotype was picked up many times. The chain links TRBV29-1 to TRBJ2-1; 7 bases fit TRBD2. The CDR3 is 14 amino acids. The junction had 11 bases not matched to a gene; V was cut back by 5 bases and J by 7 bases. Per the germline V gene, CDR1 is SQVTM and CDR2 is ANQGSEA. This chain's CDR3 is CSVRRSGATNEQFF. CDR3 DNA: TGCAGCGTTAGGCGAAGCGGGGCCACAAATGAGCAGTTCTTC.

This clonotype was counted between two and nine times. The rearrangement uses TRBV6-1 and TRBJ2-1, with D perhaps matching TRBD1 or TRBD2 (7 bases each). Germline loops: CDR1 MNHNS, CDR2 SASEGT. The V gene lost 6 bases and the J gene lost 0 bases, with 15 bases spanning the gap. The CDR3 runs to 16 residues. The CDR3 DNA follows: TGTGCCAGCAGAGGCAGGGGGGGCCACTCCTACAATGAGCAGTTCTTC. It is translated as CASRGRGGHSYNEQFF.